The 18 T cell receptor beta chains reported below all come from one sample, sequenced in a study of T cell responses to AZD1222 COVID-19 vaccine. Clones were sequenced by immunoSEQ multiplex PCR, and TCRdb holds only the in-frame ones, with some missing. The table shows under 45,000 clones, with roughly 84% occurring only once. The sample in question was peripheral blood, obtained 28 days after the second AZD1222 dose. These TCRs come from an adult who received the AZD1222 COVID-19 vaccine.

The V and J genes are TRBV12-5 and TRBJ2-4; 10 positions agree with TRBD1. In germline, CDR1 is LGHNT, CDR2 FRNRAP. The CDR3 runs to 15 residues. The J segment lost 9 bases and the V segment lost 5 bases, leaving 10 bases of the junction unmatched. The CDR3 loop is CASGHRQGASGIQYF. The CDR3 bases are TGTGCTAGTGGTCACAGACAGGGGGCGTCGGGCATTCAGTACTTC.

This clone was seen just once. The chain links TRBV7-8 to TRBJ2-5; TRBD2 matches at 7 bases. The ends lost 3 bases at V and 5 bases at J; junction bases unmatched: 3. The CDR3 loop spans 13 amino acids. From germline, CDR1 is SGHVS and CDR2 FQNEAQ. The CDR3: CASSFGTMETQYF. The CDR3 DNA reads TGTGCCAGCAGCTTCGGGACTATGGAGACCCAGTACTTC.

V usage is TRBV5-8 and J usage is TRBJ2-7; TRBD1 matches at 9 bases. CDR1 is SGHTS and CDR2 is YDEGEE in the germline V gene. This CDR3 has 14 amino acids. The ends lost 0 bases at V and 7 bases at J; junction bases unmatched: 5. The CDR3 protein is CASSLEWTGVEQYF. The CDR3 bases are TGTGCCAGCAGCTTGGAGTGGACAGGGGTTGAGCAGTACTTC.

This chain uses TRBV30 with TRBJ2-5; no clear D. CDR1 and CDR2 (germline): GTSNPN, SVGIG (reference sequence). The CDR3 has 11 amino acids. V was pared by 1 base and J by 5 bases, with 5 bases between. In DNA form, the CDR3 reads TGTGCCTGGAGTGCGCGGGAGACCCAGTACTTC. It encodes CAWSARETQYF.

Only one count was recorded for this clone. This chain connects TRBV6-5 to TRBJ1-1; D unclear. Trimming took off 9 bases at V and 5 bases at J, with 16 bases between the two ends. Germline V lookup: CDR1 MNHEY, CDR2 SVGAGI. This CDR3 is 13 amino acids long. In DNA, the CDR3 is TGTGCCAGTAGGGCTGGAGTGGGAACTGAAGCTTTCTTT. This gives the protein CASRAGVGTEAFF.

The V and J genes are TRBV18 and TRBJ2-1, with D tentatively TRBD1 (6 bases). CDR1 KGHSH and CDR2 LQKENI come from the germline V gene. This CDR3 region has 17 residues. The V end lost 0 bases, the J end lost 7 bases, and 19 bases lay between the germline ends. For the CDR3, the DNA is TGTGCCAGCTCACCACCCGCCGGGACACCCGCTCGAAATGAGCAGTTCTTC. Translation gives CASSPPAGTPARNEQFF. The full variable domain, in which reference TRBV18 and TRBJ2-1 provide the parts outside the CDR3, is NAGVMQNPRHLVRRRGQEARLRCSPMKGHSHVYWYRQLPEEGLKFMVYLQKENIIDESGMPKERFSAEFPKEGPSILRIQQVVRGDSAAYFCASSPPAGTPARNEQFFGPGTRLTVL.

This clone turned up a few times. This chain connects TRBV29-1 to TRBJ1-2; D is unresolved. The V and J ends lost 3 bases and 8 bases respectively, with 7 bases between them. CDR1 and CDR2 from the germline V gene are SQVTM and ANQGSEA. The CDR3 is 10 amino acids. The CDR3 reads CSVDVSGYTF. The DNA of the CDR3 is TGCAGCGTTGACGTGTCCGGCTACACCTTC.

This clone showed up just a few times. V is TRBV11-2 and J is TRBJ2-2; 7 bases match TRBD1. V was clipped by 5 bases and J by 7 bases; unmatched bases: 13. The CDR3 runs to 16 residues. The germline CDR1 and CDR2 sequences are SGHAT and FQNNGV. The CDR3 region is CASSGMGNRGSGELFF. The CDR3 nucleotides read TGTGCCAGCAGCGGAATGGGAAACAGGGGAAGCGGGGAGCTGTTTTTT.

The CDR3 spells CASRLGQGSSYEQYF. CDR3 DNA: TGTGCCAGCAGACTAGGACAGGGTTCCTCCTACGAGCAGTACTTC. The genes are TRBV7-8 and TRBJ2-7, with 8 bases identical to TRBD1. The germline gives CDR1 SGHVS, CDR2 FQNEAQ. This CDR3 spans 15 amino acids. V gave up 6 bases and J gave up 0 bases; unmatched junction bases: 7.

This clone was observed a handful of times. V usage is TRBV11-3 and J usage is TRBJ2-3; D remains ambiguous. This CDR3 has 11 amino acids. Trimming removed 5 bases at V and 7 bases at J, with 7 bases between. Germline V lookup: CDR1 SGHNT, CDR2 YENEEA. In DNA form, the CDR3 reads TGTGCCAGCAGCAAGGGAAATACGCAGTATTTT. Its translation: CASSKGNTQYF. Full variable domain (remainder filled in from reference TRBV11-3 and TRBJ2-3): EAGVVQSPRYKIIEKKQPVAFWCNPISGHNTLYWYLQNLGQGPELLIRYENEEAVDDSQLPKDRFSAERLKGVDSTLKIQPAELGDSAVYLCASSKGNTQYFGPGTRLTVL.

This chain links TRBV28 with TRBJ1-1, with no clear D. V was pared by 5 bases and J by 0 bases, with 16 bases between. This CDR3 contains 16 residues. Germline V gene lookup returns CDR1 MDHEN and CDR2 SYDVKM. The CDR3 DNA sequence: TGTGCCAGCAGTGCCGCGGGAGGGCTCCTGAACACTGAAGCTTTCTTT. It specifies CASSAAGGLLNTEAFF.

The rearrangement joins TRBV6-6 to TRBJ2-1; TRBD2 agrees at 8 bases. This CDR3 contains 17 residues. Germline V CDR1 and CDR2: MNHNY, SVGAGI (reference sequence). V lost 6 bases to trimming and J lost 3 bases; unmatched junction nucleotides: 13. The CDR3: CASSPVLRGVLYNEQFF. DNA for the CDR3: TGTGCCAGCAGCCCCGTCTTGCGGGGGGTTCTCTACAATGAGCAGTTCTTC.

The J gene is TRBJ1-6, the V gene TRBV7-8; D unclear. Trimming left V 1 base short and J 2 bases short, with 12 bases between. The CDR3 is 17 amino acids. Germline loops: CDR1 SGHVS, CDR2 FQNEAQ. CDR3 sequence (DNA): TGTGCCAGCAGCTTAGAGGAGGGTGGGGCCTATAATTCACCCCTCCACTTT. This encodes CASSLEEGGAYNSPLHF.

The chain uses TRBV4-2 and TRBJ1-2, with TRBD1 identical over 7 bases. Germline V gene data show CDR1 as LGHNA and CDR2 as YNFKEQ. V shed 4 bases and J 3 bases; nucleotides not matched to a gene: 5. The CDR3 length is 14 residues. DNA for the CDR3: TGTGCCAGCAGCCGACAGGGTCAGGACTATGGCTACACCTTC. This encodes CASSRQGQDYGYTF.

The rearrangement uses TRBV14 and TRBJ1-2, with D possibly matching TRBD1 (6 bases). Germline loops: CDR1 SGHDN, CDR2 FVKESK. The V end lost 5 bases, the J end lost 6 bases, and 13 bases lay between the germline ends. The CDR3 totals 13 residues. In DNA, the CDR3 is TGTGCCAGCAGCAAGGGGGGAAGGCATGGCTACACCTTC. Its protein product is CASSKGGRHGYTF.

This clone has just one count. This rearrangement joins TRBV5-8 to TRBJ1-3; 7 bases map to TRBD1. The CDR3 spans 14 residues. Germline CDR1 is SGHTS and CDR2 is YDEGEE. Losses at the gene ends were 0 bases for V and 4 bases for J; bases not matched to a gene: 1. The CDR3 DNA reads TGTGCCAGCAGCTTGGGGACAGGAGGAAACACCATATATTTT. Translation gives CASSLGTGGNTIYF.

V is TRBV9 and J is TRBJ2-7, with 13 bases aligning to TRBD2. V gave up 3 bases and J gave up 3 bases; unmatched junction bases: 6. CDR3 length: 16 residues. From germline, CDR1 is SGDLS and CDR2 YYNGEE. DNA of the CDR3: TGTGCCAGCAGCGCGGGACTAGCGGGGAATTACTACGAGCAGTACTTC. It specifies CASSAGLAGNYYEQYF.

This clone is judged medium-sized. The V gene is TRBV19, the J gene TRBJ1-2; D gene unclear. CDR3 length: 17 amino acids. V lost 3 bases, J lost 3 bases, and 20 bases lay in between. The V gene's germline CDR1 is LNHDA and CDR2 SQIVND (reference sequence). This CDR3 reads CASSMFGRNQLYYGYTF. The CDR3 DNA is TGTGCCAGTAGTATGTTCGGCAGGAACCAACTATACTATGGCTACACCTTC. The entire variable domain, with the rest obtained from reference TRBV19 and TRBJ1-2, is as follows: DGGITQSPKYLFRKEGQNVTLSCEQNLNHDAMYWYRQDPGQGLRLIYYSQIVNDFQKGDIAEGYSVSREKKESFPLTVTSAQKNPTAFYLCASSMFGRNQLYYGYTFGSGTRLTVV.